This TCR beta chain came from a study of blood T cell repertoires in COVID-19. Trimming removed 5 bases from V and 1 base from J, with 15 bases in between. The CDR3 covers 16 residues. Germline lookup yields CDR1 SGHDN and CDR2 FVKESK. TCRdb's table, derived via immunoSEQ multiplex PCR, lists solely in-frame clones and lacks some. The profile shows roughly 200,000 clones, about 87% of them singletons. The sample comprised PBMCs or T cells enriched from blood (not recorded which). The sequence was obtained from a man between 18 and 35 years old with acute COVID-19. This sequence joins TRBV14 and TRBJ2-1; D perhaps matches TRBD1 (5 bases). The CDR3 loop is CASSEYRGMSYNEQFF. The CDR3 DNA reads TGTGCCAGCAGCGAATATAGGGGCATGTCCTACAATGAGCAGTTCTTC.